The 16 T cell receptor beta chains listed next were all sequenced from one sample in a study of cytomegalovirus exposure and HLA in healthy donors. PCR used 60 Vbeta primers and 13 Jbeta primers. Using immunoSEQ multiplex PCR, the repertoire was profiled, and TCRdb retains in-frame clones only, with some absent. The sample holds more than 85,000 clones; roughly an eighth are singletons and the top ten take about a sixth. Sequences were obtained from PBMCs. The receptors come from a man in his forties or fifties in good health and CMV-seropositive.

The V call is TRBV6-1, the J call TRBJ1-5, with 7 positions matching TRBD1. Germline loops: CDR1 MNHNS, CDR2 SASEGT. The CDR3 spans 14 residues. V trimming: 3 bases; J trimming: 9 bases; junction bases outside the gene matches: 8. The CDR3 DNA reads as TGTGCCAGCAGTGATTCAGGGGGTAAGAGGCCCCAGCATTTT. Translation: CASSDSGGKRPQHF.

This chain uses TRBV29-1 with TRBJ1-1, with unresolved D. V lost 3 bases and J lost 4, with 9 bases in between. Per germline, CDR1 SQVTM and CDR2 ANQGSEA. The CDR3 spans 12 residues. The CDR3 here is CSVELQATEAFF. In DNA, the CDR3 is TGCAGCGTTGAGCTTCAGGCCACTGAAGCTTTCTTT.

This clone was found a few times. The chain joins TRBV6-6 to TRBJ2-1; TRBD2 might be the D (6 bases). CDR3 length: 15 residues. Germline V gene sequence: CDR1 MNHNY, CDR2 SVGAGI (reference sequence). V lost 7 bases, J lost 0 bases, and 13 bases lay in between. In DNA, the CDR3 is TGTGCCAGCAAAATTAGCGGCATCTCCTACAATGAGCAGTTCTTC. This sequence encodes CASKISGISYNEQFF.

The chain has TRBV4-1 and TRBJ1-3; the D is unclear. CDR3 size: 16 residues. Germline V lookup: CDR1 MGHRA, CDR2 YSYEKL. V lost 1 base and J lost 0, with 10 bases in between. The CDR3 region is CASSQAARGSGNTIYF. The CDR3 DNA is TGCGCCAGCAGCCAAGCAGCCAGAGGCTCTGGAAACACCATATATTTT.

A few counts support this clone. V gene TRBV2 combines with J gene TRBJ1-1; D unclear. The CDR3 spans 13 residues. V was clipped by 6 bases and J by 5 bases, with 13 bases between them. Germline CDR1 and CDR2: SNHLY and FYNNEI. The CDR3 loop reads CASRYTPQTEAFF. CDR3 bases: TGTGCCAGCAGGTACACCCCACAGACTGAAGCTTTCTTT.

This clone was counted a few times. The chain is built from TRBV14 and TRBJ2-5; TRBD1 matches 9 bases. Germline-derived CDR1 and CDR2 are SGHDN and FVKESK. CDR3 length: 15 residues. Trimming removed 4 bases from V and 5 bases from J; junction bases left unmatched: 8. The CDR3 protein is CASSPSQGAQETQYF. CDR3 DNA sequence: TGTGCCAGCAGCCCATCACAGGGGGCGCAGGAGACCCAGTACTTC.

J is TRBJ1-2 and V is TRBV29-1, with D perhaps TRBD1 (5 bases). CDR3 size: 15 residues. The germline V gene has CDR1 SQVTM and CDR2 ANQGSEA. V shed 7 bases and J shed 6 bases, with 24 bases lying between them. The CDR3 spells CSALTIGVGKNGYTF. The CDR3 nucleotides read TGCAGCGCGTTGACCATAGGGGTGGGCAAAAATGGCTACACCTTC. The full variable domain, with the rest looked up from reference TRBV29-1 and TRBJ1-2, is SAVISQKPSRDICQRGTSLTIQCQVDSQVTMMFWYRQQPGQSLTLIATANQGSEATYESGFVIDKFPISRPNLTFSTLTVSNMSPEDSSIYLCSALTIGVGKNGYTFGSGTRLTVV.

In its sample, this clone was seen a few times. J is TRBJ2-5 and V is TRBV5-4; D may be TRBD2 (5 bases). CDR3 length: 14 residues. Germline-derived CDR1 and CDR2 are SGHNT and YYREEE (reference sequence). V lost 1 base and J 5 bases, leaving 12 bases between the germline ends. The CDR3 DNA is TGTGCCAGCAGCTTGAAAACTAGGGATGAGACCCAGTACTTC. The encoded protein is CASSLKTRDETQYF.

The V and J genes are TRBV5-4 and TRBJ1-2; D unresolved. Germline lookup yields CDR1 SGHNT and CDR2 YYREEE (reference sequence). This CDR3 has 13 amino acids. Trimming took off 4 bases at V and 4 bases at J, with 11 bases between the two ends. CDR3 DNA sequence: TGTGCCAGCAGCATCCCGGGTGTCTATGGCTACACCTTC. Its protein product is CASSIPGVYGYTF.

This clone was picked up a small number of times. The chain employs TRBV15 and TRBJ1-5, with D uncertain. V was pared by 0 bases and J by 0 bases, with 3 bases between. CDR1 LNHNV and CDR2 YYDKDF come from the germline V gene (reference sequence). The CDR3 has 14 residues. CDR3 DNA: TGTGCCACCAGCAGAGATATTAGCAATCAGCCCCAGCATTTT. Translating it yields CATSRDISNQPQHF.

CDR3 in DNA: TGTGCCAGCTCACCAGTTTCAGGGAGGGGTGGCAATGAGCAGTTCTTC. As protein: CASSPVSGRGGNEQFF. This sequence joins TRBV18 and TRBJ2-1; 7 bases are a match to TRBD2. The CDR3 consists of 16 residues. Losses at the gene ends were 2 bases for V and 6 bases for J; bases not matched to a gene: 10. Germline lookup yields CDR1 KGHSH and CDR2 LQKENI.

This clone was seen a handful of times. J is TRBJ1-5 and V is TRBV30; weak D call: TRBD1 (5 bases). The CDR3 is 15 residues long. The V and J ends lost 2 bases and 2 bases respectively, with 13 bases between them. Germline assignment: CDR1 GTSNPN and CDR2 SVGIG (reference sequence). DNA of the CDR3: TGTGCCTGGAGTTCAGGGATATCGGGCAATCAGCCCCAGCATTTT. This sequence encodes CAWSSGISGNQPQHF.

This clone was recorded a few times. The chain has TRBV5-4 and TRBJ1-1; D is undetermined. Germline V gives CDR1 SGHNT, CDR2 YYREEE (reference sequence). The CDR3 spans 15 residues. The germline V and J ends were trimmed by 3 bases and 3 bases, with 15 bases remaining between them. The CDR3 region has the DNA TGTGCCAGCAGCTCCGCGGGCAGGAGGTACACTGAAGCTTTCTTT. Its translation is CASSSAGRRYTEAFF.

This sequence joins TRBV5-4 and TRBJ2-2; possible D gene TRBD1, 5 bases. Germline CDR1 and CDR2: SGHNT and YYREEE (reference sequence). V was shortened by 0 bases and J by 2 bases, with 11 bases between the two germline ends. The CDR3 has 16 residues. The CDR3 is CASSLEGMYNTGELFF. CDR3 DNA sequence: TGTGCCAGCAGCTTGGAGGGGATGTACAACACCGGGGAGCTGTTTTTT.

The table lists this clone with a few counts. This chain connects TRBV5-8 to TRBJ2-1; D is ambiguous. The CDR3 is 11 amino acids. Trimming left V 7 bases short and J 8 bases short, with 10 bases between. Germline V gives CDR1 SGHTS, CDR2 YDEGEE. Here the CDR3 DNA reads TGTGCCAGCCTAATAATCGATGAGCAGTTCTTC. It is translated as CASLIIDEQFF.

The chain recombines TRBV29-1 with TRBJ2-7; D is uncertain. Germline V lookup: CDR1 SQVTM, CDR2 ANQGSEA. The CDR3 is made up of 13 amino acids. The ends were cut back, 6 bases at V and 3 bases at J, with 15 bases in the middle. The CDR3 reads CSVPLRSLYEQYF. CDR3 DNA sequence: TGCAGCGTACCACTCCGGAGCCTCTACGAGCAGTACTTC.